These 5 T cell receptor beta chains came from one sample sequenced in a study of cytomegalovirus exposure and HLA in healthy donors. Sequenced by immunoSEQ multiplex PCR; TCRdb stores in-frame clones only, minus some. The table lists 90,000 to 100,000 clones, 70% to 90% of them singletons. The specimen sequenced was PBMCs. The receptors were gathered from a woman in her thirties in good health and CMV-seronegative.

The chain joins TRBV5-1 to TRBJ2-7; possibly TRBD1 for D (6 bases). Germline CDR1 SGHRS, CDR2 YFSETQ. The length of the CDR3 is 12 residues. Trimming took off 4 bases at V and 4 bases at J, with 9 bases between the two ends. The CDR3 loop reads CASSQTGYEQYF. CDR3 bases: TGCGCCAGCAGCCAAACAGGGTACGAGCAGTACTTC.

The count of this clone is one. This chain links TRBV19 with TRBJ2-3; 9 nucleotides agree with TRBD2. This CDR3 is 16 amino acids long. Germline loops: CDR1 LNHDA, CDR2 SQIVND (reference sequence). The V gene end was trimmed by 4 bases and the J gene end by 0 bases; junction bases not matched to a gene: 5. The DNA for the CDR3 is TGTGCCAGTAGTACTTTAGCGGGAGCGAGCACAGATACGCAGTATTTT. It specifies CASSTLAGASTDTQYF.

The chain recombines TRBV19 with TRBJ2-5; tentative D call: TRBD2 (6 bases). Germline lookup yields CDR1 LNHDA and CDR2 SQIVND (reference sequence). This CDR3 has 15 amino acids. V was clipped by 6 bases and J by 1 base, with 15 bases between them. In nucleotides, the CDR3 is TGTGCCAGTAGCACGGGTTTCGGGGGCCAAGAGACCCAGTACTTC. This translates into CASSTGFGGQETQYF.

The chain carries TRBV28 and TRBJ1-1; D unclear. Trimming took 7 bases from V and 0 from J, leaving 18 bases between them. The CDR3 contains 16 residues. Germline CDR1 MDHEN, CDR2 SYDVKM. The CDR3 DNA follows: TGTGCCAGCATCCCCCGCGGGAGTTTCATGAACACTGAAGCTTTCTTT. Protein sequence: CASIPRGSFMNTEAFF.

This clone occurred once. The CDR3 here is CASSLGGAGQALVGQFF. The CDR3 DNA is TGTGCCAGCAGCTTAGGCGGTGCGGGACAGGCACTCGTTGGACAGTTCTTC. J is TRBJ2-1 and V is TRBV7-6, with 8 bases lining up with TRBD1. Unmatched junction bases numbered 18, after V lost 1 base and J lost 13 bases. Germline CDR1 reads SGHVS; CDR2 reads FNYEAQ. The CDR3 sequence is 17 residues long. The whole variable domain, filled in from reference TRBV7-6 and TRBJ2-1, reads GAGVSQSPRYKVTKRGQDVALRCDPISGHVSLYWYRQALGQGPEFLTYFNYEAQQDKSGLPNDRFSAERPEGSISTLTIQRTEQRDSAMYRCASSLGGAGQALVGQFFGPGTRLTVL.